This T cell receptor beta chain was found in a study of cytomegalovirus exposure and HLA in healthy donors. General observations from the study: Association of 15,000 to 20,000 TCR beta sequences with HLA alleles was found at 0.05 false discovery rate in a later analysis. Previous analysis showed most TCR beta V segments were productive about 87% or about 30% of the time.

Germline V gene sequence: CDR1 GTSNPN, CDR2 SVGIG (reference sequence). This CDR3 spans 13 amino acids. Trimming shortened V by 5 bases and J by 4 bases, and 14 bases separated the two germline ends. PCR was performed using 60 Vbeta and 13 Jbeta primers. Measured with immunoSEQ multiplex PCR; TCRdb has only the in-frame clones, and not every one. The sample lists around 200,000 clones; approximately 80% were seen once. As regards this clone: The antigen remains undetermined.

The TCR sequence derives from a girl under 10 years old in good health and CMV-seropositive. Sequencing was performed on PBMCs. The chain links TRBV30 to TRBJ1-2; D uncertain. In DNA form, the CDR3 reads TGTGCCTGGGACTCCGAGGGAAGCTATGGCTACACCTTC. It is translated as CAWDSEGSYGYTF. Full variable domain (remainder filled in from reference TRBV30 and TRBJ1-2): SQTIHQWPATLVQPVGSPLSLECTVEGTSNPNLYWYRQAAGRGLQLLFYSVGIGQISSEVPQNLSASRPQDRQFILSSKKLLLSDSGFYLCAWDSEGSYGYTFGSGTRLTVV.